The sequence of this T cell receptor beta chain was determined in a study of vaccination effects on CD4 cells after COVID-19. Having been cultured for 10 days, the cells underwent CD4+ T cell isolation. Germline CDR1 reads MNHEY; CDR2 reads SVGAGI. The CDR3 is 15 amino acids. V gave up 5 bases and J gave up 6 bases, with 20 bases separating them. Only in-frame clones appear in the TCRdb table, and some are missing; sequencing was by immunoSEQ multiplex PCR. This table holds tens of thousands of clones, approximately 78% found once. Concerning this clone itself: What it binds is unknown.

The clonotype was recovered from a human donor who had a prior SARS-CoV-2 infection. The rearrangement links TRBV6-5 to TRBJ2-7, with D unclear. The sequences come from CD4+ T cells from PBMCs cultured without peptide, collected before COVID-19 vaccination. CDR3 DNA sequence: TGTGCCAGCAGTCACCTCGTTGCGGCTTCGGGCGAGCAGTACTTC. Protein sequence: CASSHLVAASGEQYF.